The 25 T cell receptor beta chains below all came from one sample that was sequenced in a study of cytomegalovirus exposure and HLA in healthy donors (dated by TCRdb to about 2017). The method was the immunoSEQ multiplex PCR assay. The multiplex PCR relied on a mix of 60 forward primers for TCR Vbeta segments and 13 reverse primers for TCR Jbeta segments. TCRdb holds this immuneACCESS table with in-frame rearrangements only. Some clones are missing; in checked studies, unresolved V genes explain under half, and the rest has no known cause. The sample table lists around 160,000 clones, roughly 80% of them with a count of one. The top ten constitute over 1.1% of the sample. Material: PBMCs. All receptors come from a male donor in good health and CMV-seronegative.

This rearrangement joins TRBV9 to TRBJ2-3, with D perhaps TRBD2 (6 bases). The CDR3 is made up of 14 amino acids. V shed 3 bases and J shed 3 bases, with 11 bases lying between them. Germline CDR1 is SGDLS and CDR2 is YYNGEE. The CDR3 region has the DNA TGTGCCAGCAGCGCGGGACTCAGAACAGATACGCAGTATTTT. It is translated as CASSAGLRTDTQYF.

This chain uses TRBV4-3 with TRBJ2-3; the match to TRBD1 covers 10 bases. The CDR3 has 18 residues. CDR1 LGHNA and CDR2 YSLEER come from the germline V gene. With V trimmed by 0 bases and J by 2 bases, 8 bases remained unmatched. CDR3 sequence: CASSQDSGTGVFTDTQYF. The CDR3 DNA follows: TGCGCCAGCAGCCAAGATTCCGGGACAGGGGTCTTCACAGATACGCAGTATTTT.

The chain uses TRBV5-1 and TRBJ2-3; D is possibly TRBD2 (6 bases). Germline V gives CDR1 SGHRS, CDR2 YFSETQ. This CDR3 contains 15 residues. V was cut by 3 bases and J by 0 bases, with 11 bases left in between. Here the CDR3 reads CASSSGTSSTDTQYF. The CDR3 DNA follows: TGCGCCAGCAGCTCAGGGACTTCCAGCACAGATACGCAGTATTTT.

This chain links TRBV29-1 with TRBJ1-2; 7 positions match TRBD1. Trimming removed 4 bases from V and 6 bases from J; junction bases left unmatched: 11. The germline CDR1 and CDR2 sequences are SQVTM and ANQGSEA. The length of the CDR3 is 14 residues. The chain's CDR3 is CSVGRTGSAHGYTF. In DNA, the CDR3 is TGCAGCGTTGGAAGGACAGGATCTGCCCATGGCTACACCTTC. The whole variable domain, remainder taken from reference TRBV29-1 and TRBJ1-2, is SAVISQKPSRDICQRGTSLTIQCQVDSQVTMMFWYRQQPGQSLTLIATANQGSEATYESGFVIDKFPISRPNLTFSTLTVSNMSPEDSSIYLCSVGRTGSAHGYTFGSGTRLTVV.

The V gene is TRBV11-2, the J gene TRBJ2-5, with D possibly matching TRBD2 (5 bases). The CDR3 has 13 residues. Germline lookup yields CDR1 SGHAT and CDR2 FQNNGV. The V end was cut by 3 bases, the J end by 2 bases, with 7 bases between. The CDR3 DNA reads TGTGCCAGCAGCTTTAGCGAACAAGAGACCCAGTACTTC. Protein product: CASSFSEQETQYF.

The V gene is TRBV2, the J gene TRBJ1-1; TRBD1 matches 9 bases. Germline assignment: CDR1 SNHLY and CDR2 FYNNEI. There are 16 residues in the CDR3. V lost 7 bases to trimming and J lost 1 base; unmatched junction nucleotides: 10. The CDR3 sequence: CASKTGGGSGNTEAFF. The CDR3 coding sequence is TGTGCCAGCAAAACAGGGGGCGGTTCCGGGAACACTGAAGCTTTCTTT. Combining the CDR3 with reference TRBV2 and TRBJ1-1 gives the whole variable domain EPEVTQTPSHQVTQMGQEVILRCVPISNHLYFYWYRQILGQKVEFLVSFYNNEISEKSEIFDDQFSVERPDGSNFTLKIRSTKLEDSAMYFCASKTGGGSGNTEAFFGQGTRLTVV.

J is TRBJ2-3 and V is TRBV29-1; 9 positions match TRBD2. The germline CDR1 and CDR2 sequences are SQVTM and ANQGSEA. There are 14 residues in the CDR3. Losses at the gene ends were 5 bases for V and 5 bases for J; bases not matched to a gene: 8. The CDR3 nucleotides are TGCAGCGTTAATGCGGGGGGGCCCGGAGATACGCAGTATTTT. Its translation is CSVNAGGPGDTQYF.

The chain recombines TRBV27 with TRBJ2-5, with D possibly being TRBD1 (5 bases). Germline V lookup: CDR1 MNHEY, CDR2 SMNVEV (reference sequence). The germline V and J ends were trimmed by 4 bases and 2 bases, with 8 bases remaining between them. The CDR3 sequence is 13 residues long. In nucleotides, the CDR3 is TGTGCCAGCAGTTGGGCAGGGCAAGAGACCCAGTACTTC. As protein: CASSWAGQETQYF.

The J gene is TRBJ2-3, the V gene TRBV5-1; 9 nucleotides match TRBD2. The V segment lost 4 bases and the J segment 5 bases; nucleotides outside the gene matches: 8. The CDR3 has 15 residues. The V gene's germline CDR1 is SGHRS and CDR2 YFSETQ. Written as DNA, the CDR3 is TGCGCCAGCAGCCTCATGGGCGGGGGGGTAGATACGCAGTATTTT. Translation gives CASSLMGGGVDTQYF.

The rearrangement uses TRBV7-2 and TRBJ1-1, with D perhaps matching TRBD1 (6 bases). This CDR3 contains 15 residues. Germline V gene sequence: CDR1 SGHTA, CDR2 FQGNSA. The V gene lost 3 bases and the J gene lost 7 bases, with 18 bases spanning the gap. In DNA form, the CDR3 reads TGTGCCAGCAGCTTCGGGGTGAACAGGGAAGGTGAAGCTTTCTTT. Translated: CASSFGVNREGEAFF.

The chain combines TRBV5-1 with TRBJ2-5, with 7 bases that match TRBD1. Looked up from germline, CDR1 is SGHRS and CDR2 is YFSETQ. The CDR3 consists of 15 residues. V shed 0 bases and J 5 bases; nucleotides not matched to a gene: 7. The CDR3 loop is CASSLGAGGDETQYF. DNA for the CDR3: TGCGCCAGCAGCTTGGGCGCAGGGGGTGACGAGACCCAGTACTTC.

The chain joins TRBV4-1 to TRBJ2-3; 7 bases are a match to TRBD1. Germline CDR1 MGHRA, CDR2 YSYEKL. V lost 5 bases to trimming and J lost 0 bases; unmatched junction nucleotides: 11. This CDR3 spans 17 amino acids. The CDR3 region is CASSYPDRLHSTDTQYF. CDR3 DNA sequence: TGCGCCAGCAGCTACCCGGACAGGCTTCATAGCACAGATACGCAGTATTTT.

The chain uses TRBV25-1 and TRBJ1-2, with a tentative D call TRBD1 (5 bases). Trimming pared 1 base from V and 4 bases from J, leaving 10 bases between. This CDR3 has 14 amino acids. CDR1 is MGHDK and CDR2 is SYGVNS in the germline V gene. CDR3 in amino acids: CASSESGDRYGYTF. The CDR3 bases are TGTGCCAGCAGTGAATCGGGGGACCGCTATGGCTACACCTTC.

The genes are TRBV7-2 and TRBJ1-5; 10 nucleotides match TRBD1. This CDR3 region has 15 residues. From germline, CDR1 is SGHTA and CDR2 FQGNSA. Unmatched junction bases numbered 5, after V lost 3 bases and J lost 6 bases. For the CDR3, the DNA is TGTGCCAGCAGCTTCGGACAGGGGGGGAGTCAGCCCCAGCATTTT. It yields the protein CASSFGQGGSQPQHF.

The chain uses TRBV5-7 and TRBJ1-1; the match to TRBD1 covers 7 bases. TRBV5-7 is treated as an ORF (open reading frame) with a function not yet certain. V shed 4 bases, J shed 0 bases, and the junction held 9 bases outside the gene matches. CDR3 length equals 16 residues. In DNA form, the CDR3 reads TGTGCCAGCAGCGTAAATACCGGGACAGTGAACACTGAAGCTTTCTTT. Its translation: CASSVNTGTVNTEAFF.

CDR3 DNA sequence: TGTGCCAGCAGCTTAGCCAGGGGTGGCAATCAGCCCCAGCATTTT. Protein: CASSLARGGNQPQHF. The chain employs TRBV7-2 and TRBJ1-5; the D gene is possibly TRBD1 (6 bases). The CDR3 runs to 15 residues. V lost 0 bases to trimming and J lost 2 bases, with 8 bases between them. Germline V CDR1 and CDR2: SGHTA, FQGNSA. Drawing the rest from reference TRBV7-2 and TRBJ1-5, the complete variable domain is GAGVSQSPSNKVTEKGKDVELRCDPISGHTALYWYRQSLGQGLEFLIYFQGNSAPDKSGLPSDRFSAERTGGSVSTLTIQRTQQEDSAVYLCASSLARGGNQPQHFGDGTRLSIL.

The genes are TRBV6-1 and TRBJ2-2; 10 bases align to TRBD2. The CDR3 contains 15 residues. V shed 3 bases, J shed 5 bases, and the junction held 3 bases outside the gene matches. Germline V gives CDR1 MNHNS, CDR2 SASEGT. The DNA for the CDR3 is TGTGCCAGCAGTGACGAGCGGGAGGGTACCGGGGAGCTGTTTTTT. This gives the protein CASSDEREGTGELFF.

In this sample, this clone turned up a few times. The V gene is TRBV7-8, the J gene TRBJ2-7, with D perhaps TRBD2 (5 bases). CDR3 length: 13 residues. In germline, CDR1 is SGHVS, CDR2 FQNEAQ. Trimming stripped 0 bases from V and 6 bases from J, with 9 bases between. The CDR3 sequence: CASSLARGGEQYF. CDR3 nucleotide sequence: TGTGCCAGCAGCTTAGCGAGAGGAGGCGAGCAGTACTTC. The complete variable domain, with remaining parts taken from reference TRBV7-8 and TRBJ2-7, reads GAGVSQSPRYKVAKRGQDVALRCDPISGHVSLFWYQQALGQGPEFLTYFQNEAQLDKSGLPSDRFFAERPEGSVSTLKIQRTQQEDSAVYLCASSLARGGEQYFGPGTRLTVT.

CDR3 region: CASSLSGTGVGYTF. CDR3 sequence (DNA): TGTGCCAGCAGTTTATCGGGGACAGGGGTTGGCTACACCTTC. The V gene is TRBV27, the J gene TRBJ1-2, with 10 nucleotides matching TRBD1. There are 14 residues in the CDR3. V gave up 0 bases and J gave up 7 bases; unmatched junction bases: 2. Looked up from germline, CDR1 is MNHEY and CDR2 is SMNVEV (reference sequence).

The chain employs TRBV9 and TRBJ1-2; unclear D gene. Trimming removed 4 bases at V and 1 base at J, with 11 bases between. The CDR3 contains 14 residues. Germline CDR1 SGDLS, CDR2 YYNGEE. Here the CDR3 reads CASSPTTNNYGYTF. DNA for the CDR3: TGTGCCAGCAGCCCAACTACGAATAACTATGGCTACACCTTC.

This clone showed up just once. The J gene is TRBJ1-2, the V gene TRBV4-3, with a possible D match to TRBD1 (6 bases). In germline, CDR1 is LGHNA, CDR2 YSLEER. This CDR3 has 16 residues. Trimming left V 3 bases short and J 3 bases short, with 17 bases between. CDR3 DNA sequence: TGCGCCAGCAGCCAGATTGGCGGCAGGGGACACTATGGCTACACCTTC. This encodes CASSQIGGRGHYGYTF.

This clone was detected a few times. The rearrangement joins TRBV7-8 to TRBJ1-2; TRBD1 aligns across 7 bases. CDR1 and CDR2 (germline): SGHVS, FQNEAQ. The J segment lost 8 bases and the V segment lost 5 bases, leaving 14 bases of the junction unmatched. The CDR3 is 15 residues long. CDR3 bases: TGTGCCAGCAGCCCCCCGACAGGGTCGTTGGGAGGCTACACCTTC. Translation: CASSPPTGSLGGYTF.

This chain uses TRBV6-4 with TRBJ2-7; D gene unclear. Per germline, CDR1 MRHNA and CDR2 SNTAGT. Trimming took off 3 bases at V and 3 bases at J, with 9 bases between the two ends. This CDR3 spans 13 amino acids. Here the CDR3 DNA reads TGTGCCAGCAGTGAAAACAGCTGCTACGAGCAGTACTTC. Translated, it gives CASSENSCYEQYF.

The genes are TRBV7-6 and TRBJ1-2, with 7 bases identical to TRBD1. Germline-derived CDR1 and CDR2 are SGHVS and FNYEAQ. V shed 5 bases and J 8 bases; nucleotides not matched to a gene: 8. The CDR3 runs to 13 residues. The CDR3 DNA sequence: TGTGCCAGCAGCCTAGACAGGGTTTGGGGCTACACCTTC. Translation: CASSLDRVWGYTF.

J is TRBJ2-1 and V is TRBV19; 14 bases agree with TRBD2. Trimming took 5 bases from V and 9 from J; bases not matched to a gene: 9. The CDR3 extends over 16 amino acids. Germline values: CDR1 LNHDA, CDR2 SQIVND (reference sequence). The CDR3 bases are TGTGCCAGTAGTTTCACCGGGACTAGCGGGAGCGCTGAGCAGTTCTTC. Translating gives CASSFTGTSGSAEQFF.